The clone carrying this TCR beta chain was seen many times. Its matching antigen is unknown. This specimen comes from a study of early T cells in non-severe SARS-CoV-2 infection. The overall study: Bulk RNA isolated from unsorted whole blood underwent sequencing; chains were not paired.

CDR1 and CDR2 (germline): DFQATT, SNEGSKA (reference sequence). This CDR3 has 12 amino acids. The V end was cut by 4 bases, the J end by 4 bases, with 10 bases between. Individual cDNA molecules received unique molecular identifiers during library preparation. Using its own MiXCR run on the 5' RACE reads, TCRdb lists one record per CDR3 protein. The sample carries about 67,000 distinct CDR3 sequences, around a tenth recorded once. Study-wide results and limits: The matching step, a VDJdb search, favored anti-spike CD8 responses and missed private and CD4 specificities.

The sequence was collected from an adult who was a healthcare worker with PCR-confirmed SARS-CoV-2 infection or an uninfected control (not recorded which). The source material was whole blood. V gene TRBV20-1 combines with J gene TRBJ1-2; a possible D gene is TRBD1 (5 bases). Here the CDR3 DNA reads TGCAGTGCTATCCGACAGACCTATGGCTACACCTTC. Protein sequence: CSAIRQTYGYTF.